The 10 T cell receptor beta chains listed next were all sequenced from one sample in a study of T cells in Graves' hyperthyroidism and ophthalmopathy. The TCR beta CDR3 regions underwent amplification using RNA transcripts as the source. A set of HTBI primers served as the primers for a first-round RT-PCR of the TCR CDR3. Via MiXCR, TCRdb re-called the multiplex PCR reads, giving one row per CDR3 protein. In the table there are fewer than 900,000 distinct CDR3 sequences, 15% to 20% of which are singletons. Material: blood. All receptors derive from a man in his late teens or twenties with Graves' hyperthyroidism.

J is TRBJ2-4 and V is TRBV7-2, with 10 bases aligning to TRBD2. Germline V gives CDR1 SGHTA, CDR2 FQGNSA. This CDR3 contains 13 residues. After removal of 4 bases from V and 8 bases from J, the junction contained 2 bases not matched to a gene. The CDR3 region has the DNA TGTGCCAGCAGCTCCACTAGCGGGGACATTCAGTACTTC. The encoded protein is CASSSTSGDIQYF.

The chain combines TRBV28 with TRBJ2-5, with TRBD2 matching 10 bases. The length of the CDR3 is 16 residues. V was clipped by 6 bases and J by 3 bases; unmatched bases: 10. CDR1 and CDR2 from the germline V gene are MDHEN and SYDVKM. CDR3 residues: CASRLGRAGGEETQYF. The CDR3 nucleotides read TGTGCCAGCAGATTGGGAAGAGCGGGAGGGGAAGAGACCCAGTACTTC.

This clonotype has a handful of counts. The chain carries TRBV15 and TRBJ2-1, with D hard to call. CDR1 is LNHNV, CDR2 YYDKDF, per germline (reference sequence). V dropped 0 bases and J dropped 0 bases, with 9 bases sitting between them. The CDR3 is 16 residues long. The CDR3: CATSRDLESSYNEQFF. The CDR3, as DNA: TGTGCCACCAGCAGAGATCTGGAGAGCTCCTACAATGAGCAGTTCTTC. Using reference TRBV15 and TRBJ2-1 for the parts outside the CDR3, the full variable domain is DAMVIQNPRYQVTQFGKPVTLSCSQTLNHNVMYWYQQKSSQAPKLLFHYYDKDFNNEADTPDNFQSRRPNTSFCFLDIRSPGLGDTAMYLCATSRDLESSYNEQFFGPGTRLTVL.

In its sample, this clonotype was seen many times. Written as DNA, the CDR3 is TGTGCCAGCAGTAGCGGGTTTTACTACGAGCAGTACTTC. Its protein is CASSSGFYYEQYF. The genes are TRBV27 and TRBJ2-7; D perhaps matches TRBD2 (6 bases). The CDR3 covers 13 residues. Germline V gives CDR1 MNHEY, CDR2 SMNVEV (reference sequence). Deletions cut 5 bases from V and 3 bases from J, with 11 bases between.

This clonotype was observed many times. This chain uses TRBV24-1 with TRBJ2-5; possible D gene TRBD1, 6 bases. Germline assignment: CDR1 KGHDR and CDR2 SFDVKD. This CDR3 contains 14 residues. V gave up 4 bases and J gave up 3 bases, with 11 bases separating them. The CDR3 here is CATSDPAGEETQYF. CDR3 bases: TGTGCCACCAGTGACCCCGCAGGGGAAGAGACCCAGTACTTC.

The gene calls are TRBV6-1 and TRBJ2-7; 7 positions agree with TRBD2. CDR3 length: 14 amino acids. The germline V gene has CDR1 MNHNS and CDR2 SASEGT. V was pared by 4 bases and J by 2 bases, with 5 bases of the junction left unmatched. Written as DNA, the CDR3 is TGTGCCAGCAGTGTAGGGACTATCACCTACGAGCAGTACTTC. Translating gives CASSVGTITYEQYF.

In its sample, this clonotype was seen a few times. The chain couples TRBV20-1 to TRBJ2-5; D may be TRBD2 (6 bases). The germline CDR1 and CDR2 sequences are DFQATT and SNEGSKA (reference sequence). V was trimmed by 0 bases and J by 8 bases, leaving 10 bases between them. The CDR3 contains 12 residues. The CDR3 region is CSARDYAGTQYF. CDR3 coding DNA: TGCAGTGCTAGAGATTACGCGGGAACCCAGTACTTC.

This clonotype was recorded many times. The chain joins TRBV7-2 to TRBJ1-4, with D possibly TRBD1 on 6 matching bases. CDR1 is SGHTA, CDR2 FQGNSA, per germline. CDR3 length equals 16 residues. V lost 5 bases and J lost 8, with 21 bases in between. CDR3 protein: CASSLTPQGLGEKLFF. CDR3 DNA sequence: TGTGCCAGCAGCCTAACGCCACAGGGATTGGGGGAAAAACTGTTTTTT.

V usage is TRBV16 and J usage is TRBJ1-2, with 7 bases matching TRBD1. With V trimmed by 7 bases and J by 5 bases, 16 bases remained unmatched. The CDR3 length is 16 residues. Germline CDR1 KGHSY, CDR2 FQNENV. The CDR3 reads CASISFPGQVVYGYTF. CDR3 sequence (DNA): TGTGCCAGCATCAGCTTCCCCGGACAGGTTGTATATGGCTACACCTTC.

This clonotype was seen at least ten times. V gene TRBV6-5 combines with J gene TRBJ1-5, with D unclear. The CDR3 consists of 13 residues. The V and J ends lost 2 bases and 5 bases respectively, with 7 bases between them. Germline V CDR1 and CDR2: MNHEY, SVGAGI. CDR3 protein: CASSYTGDQPQHF. The DNA for the CDR3 is TGTGCCAGCAGTTACACCGGTGATCAGCCCCAGCATTTT.